This TCR beta chain was captured in a study of shared clonotypes between healthy human individuals (dated by TCRdb to 2020 to 2022). General notes on the study: Two women and a few men aged 18 to 49 years were included in the cohort. Libraries were prepared and TCR repertoires were sequenced by different laboratories using diverse techniques, in order to increase sequencing depth and limit assay-specific biases. Blood TCR repertoires of roughly five healthy adults were deeply sequenced to estimate repertoire size and the extent of clonotype sharing between individuals. For each donor, CD4 naive and CD4 memory were each given three plates, CD8 naive was given two plates, and CD8 memory was given one plate. Leukapheresis yielded between about 0.94 and 10 billion PBMCs per donor. The investigation overall reported the following: Only blood was sampled, and tissue TCR repertoires likely differ from those in blood. Pairwise subsampling indicated that sequencing depth was expected to affect the degree of clonotype sharing among donors. Incomplete sequencing was indicated by rarefaction of sorted-subset datasets, despite the large sequencing depth. Around 5% of naive CD4, approximately 3.7% of naive CD8, approximately 2.2% of memory CD4, and about 0.4% of memory CD8 clonotypes were shared across several donors. Larger estimated clonotype richness was generally found for naive subsets than for memory subsets. Because the study included only a small number of donors, the genetic and exposure-history diversity represented was limited. Higher generation probabilities were observed for clonotypes shared by all four sorted-subset donors than for non-shared clonotypes.

TCR CDR3 regions were amplified from genomic DNA by multiplex PCR using the deep immunoSEQ assay. Extracted genomic DNA from each cell subset was distributed evenly across all wells of several immunoSEQ 96-well plates, and each plate was treated as a replicate. Each replicate PCR for sorted subsets received approximately 200 ng genomic DNA, equal to roughly 30,000 T cell genomes. The purified libraries were quantified using a Qubit 3.0 fluorometer, sized with a Bioanalyzer 2100, and then quantified again using the KAPA Library Quantification kit. A separate single-read 150-cycle Illumina NextSeq 550 flow cell was used to sequence each immunoSEQ 96-well plate. On the authors' methods: Because the immunoSEQ output held only junctional sequences and lacked quality scores, the filtering could not match the filtering applied to full-length reads. To assign V/J genes and CDR3, sequences were annotated using PyIR, a Python wrapper for IgBLAST v1.9, with IMGT germline references. Reads were filtered out if the reads had weak V/J assignments (E-value above 1e-6), no CDR3, stop codons, out-of-frame junctions, or ambiguous translated residues. V3J clonotypes were defined as sequences sharing an identical inferred V gene, J gene, and CDR3 amino acid sequence. To compute the percentage overlap between repertoires, the number of shared unique clonotypes was divided by the size of the smaller repertoire. Three approaches were used to assess repertoire richness: RTK rarefaction, the Chao1 estimator, and Recon v2.1 estimates of unobserved clonotypes. OLGA was used to compute generation probabilities for all TCRbeta clonotypes that the gDNA method yielded from a few donors. TCRdb carries this immuneACCESS record with in-frame sequences only. Its versions omit some clonotypes, under half of them owing to an unresolved V gene in the studies checked, with the rest unexplained. The V and J calls and the clone size are those of that table, but D and trimming were determined from the DNA. This sample comprises roughly 700,000 clones, less than 85% of them detected only once. Around 1.6% of the sample lies in the top ten.

Donors were healthy HIV-negative adults with no recently reported acute infections or vaccinations. Only Caucasian adults living in Nashville, Tennessee, USA were represented among the donors. CD4+ T cells were enriched by magnetic negative selection, after which naive cells were positively selected on CD45RA and the negative fraction was taken as the memory subset. Blood was obtained by leukapheresis, after which PBMCs were separated by Ficoll-Histopaque density gradient centrifugation and cryopreserved in liquid nitrogen vapor phase. Analytical flow cytometry was used to check the purity and quantity of each magnetically sorted T cell population. From each sorted fraction, genomic DNA was isolated and quantified by UV absorbance on a Nanodrop 2000c. Remarks on this clone: Its specific antigen is unknown. Per-nucleotide qualities are absent, and no much larger clonotype sits a single base away.

Via the germline V gene, CDR1 is SGHRS and CDR2 YFSETQ. V is shortened by 0 bases, J by 1 base, and the region joining them spans 13 bases. Including cysteine and phenylalanine, the CDR3 has 16 amino acids. Only the CDR3 part of the read is kept: 48 bases, read in frame from the first base. This receptor chain uses TRBV5-1 and TRBJ2-5, with the D gene uncertain. This clonotype was sampled from a woman in her thirties in good health. Sequencing was done on a sample of memory CD4+ T cells sorted from blood. The cell subset or site label corresponds to: CD45RA-negative fraction. The CDR3 is CASSLGVWRTQETQYF. The bases are TGCGCCAGCAGCTTGGGGGTTTGGCGGACCCAAGAGACCCAGTACTTC.